This T cell receptor (beta chain) was identified during a study of CD8 T cells in ankylosing spondylitis. Trimming shortened V by 5 bases and J by 8 bases, and 21 bases separated the two germline ends. This CDR3 spans 15 amino acids. The V gene's germline CDR1 is SGHTA and CDR2 FQGTGA. Each CDR3 protein gets one entry after TCRdb re-called the 5' RACE reads with MiXCR. The sample holds about 88,000 distinct CDR3 sequences, roughly 27% seen once. The receptor's source is a male donor with ankylosing spondylitis or in good health (not recorded which). The sample consisted of blood, either unsorted or a sorted T cell fraction (not recorded which). This sequence joins TRBV7-3 and TRBJ1-2; possibly TRBD1 for D (5 bases). The CDR3 DNA follows: TGTGCCAGCAGCCCCGGGCGGGGGGTCACGCAAGGCTACACCTTC. Residues: CASSPGRGVTQGYTF.